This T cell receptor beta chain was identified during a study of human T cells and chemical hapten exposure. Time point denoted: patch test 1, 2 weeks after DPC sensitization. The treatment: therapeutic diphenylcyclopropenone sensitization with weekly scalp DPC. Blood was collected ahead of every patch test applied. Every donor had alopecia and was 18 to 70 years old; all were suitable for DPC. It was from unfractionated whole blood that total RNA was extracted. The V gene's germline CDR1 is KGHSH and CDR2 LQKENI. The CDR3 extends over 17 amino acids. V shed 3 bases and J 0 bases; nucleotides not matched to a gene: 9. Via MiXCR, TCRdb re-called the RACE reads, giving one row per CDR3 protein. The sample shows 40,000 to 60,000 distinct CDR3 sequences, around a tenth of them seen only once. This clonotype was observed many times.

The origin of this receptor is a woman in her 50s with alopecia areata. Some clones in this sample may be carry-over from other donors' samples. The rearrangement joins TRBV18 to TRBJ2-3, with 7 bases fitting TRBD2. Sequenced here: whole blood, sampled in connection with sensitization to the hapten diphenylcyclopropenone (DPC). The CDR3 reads CASSPSASGGSTDTQYF. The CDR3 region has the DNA TGTGCCAGCTCACCTTCGGCTAGCGGAGGAAGCACAGATACGCAGTATTTT. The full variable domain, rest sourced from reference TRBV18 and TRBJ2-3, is NAGVMQNPRHLVRRRGQEARLRCSPMKGHSHVYWYRQLPEEGLKFMVYLQKENIIDESGMPKERFSAEFPKEGPSILRIQQVVRGDSAAYFCASSPSASGGSTDTQYFGPGTRLTVL.